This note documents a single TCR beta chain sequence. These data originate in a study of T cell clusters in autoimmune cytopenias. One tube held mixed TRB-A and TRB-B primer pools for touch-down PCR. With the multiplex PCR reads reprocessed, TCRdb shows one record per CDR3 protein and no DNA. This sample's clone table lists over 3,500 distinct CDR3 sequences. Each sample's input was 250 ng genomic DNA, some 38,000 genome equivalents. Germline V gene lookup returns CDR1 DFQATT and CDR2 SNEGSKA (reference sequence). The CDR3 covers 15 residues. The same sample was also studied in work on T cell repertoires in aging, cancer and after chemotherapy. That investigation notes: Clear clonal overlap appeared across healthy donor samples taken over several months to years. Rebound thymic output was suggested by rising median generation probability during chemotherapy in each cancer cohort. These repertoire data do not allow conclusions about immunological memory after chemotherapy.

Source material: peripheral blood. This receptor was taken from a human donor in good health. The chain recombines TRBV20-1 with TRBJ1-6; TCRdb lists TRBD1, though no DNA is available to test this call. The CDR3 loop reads CSAPTPGFGDSPLHF.